The clone carrying this T cell receptor (beta chain) appeared many times. The antigen is unknown. Synthesis of cDNA was carried out by template-switch 5'RACE. The reaction used 10-nucleotide random UMIs. In TCRdb, the 5' RACE reads were re-called with MiXCR into one record per CDR3 protein. The sample holds almost 30,000 distinct CDR3 sequences, around an eighth seen once. The sample comes from a study of neurological immune-mediated disorders. Findings and caveats of the study: None of the CDR3 amino acid sequences in expanded clones turned up in more than one subject, which points to private repertoires in all groups.

Trimming shortened V by 5 bases and J by 4 bases, and 8 bases separated the two germline ends. Germline V gene sequence: CDR1 SGHTA, CDR2 FQGNSA. This CDR3 is 12 amino acids long. The specimen was PBMCs. This rearrangement joins TRBV7-2 to TRBJ1-2; D unclear. The clonotype comes from a woman in her sixties or seventies in good health. The DNA for the CDR3 is TGTGCCAGCAGCCTGTTTCTCTATGGCTACACCTTC. It translates to CASSLFLYGYTF. The full variable domain, its missing parts supplied by reference TRBV7-2 and TRBJ1-2, is GAGVSQSPSNKVTEKGKDVELRCDPISGHTALYWYRQSLGQGLEFLIYFQGNSAPDKSGLPSDRFSAERTGGSVSTLTIQRTQQEDSAVYLCASSLFLYGYTFGSGTRLTVV.